These 27 T cell receptor beta chains share one sample of origin, sequenced in a study of shared clonotypes between healthy human individuals. The method was immunoSEQ multiplex PCR; TCRdb's version includes in-frame clones alone and lacks a portion of them. Of about 2.4 million clones in the sample, 80% to 95% were seen once. Sequencing used naive CD4+ T cells from PBMCs. As to subset: CD45RA+ positively selected. The receptors stem from a man aged 18 to 30 in good health. Some clones in this sample may be carry-over from other donors' samples.

This chain joins TRBV4-1 and TRBJ2-3, with 9 bases fitting TRBD1. V lost 1 base and J lost 4; bases outside the gene matches: 6. The length of the CDR3 is 16 residues. Germline V lookup: CDR1 MGHRA, CDR2 YSYEKL. The CDR3 reads CASSQVPDRGADTQYF. CDR3 nucleotide sequence: TGCGCCAGCAGCCAAGTCCCGGACAGGGGTGCAGATACGCAGTATTTT.

This clone has a single count. At the DNA level, this CDR3 is encoded by other sequences in the same sample as well. Here the CDR3 reads CASSPPGRETQYF. The CDR3 region has the DNA TGTGCCAGCTCACCACCAGGTCGAGAGACCCAGTACTTC. This sequence joins TRBV18 and TRBJ2-5; no firm D call. The germline V gene encodes CDR1 KGHSH and CDR2 LQKENI. V gave up 0 bases and J gave up 4 bases, with 6 bases separating them. The CDR3 is 13 amino acids.

V is TRBV7-9 and J is TRBJ2-6; D is possibly TRBD1 or TRBD2 (5 bases each). This CDR3 has 18 residues. Per germline, CDR1 SEHNR and CDR2 FQNEAQ (reference sequence). Trimming stripped 6 bases from V and 3 bases from J, with 21 bases between. The CDR3 nucleotides are TGTGCCAGCAGTCTAACCGCCCGGGGCTTTTTTGGGGCCAACGTCCTGACTTTC. Residues: CASSLTARGFFGANVLTF.

The chain joins TRBV4-1 to TRBJ1-1, with 10 bases fitting TRBD1. The CDR3 spans 14 residues. V lost 6 bases to trimming and J lost 11 bases; unmatched junction nucleotides: 12. Germline loops: CDR1 MGHRA, CDR2 YSYEKL. CDR3 residues: CASSQGQGRLGAFF. The CDR3 DNA follows: TGCGCCAGCAGTCAGGGACAGGGGAGGTTGGGGGCTTTCTTT.

The chain combines TRBV7-2 with TRBJ1-1; D perhaps matches TRBD1 (6 bases). The CDR3 runs to 16 residues. V was clipped by 5 bases and J by 0 bases, with 16 bases between them. In germline, CDR1 is SGHTA, CDR2 FQGNSA. The CDR3 protein is CASSPRRGTLNTEAFF. The CDR3 DNA is TGTGCCAGCAGCCCTCGCCGAGGGACATTGAACACTGAAGCTTTCTTT. Drawing the rest from reference TRBV7-2 and TRBJ1-1, the complete variable domain is GAGVSQSPSNKVTEKGKDVELRCDPISGHTALYWYRQSLGQGLEFLIYFQGNSAPDKSGLPSDRFSAERTGGSVSTLTIQRTQQEDSAVYLCASSPRRGTLNTEAFFGQGTRLTVV.

The J gene is TRBJ2-7, the V gene TRBV6-5; D remains ambiguous. V dropped 7 bases and J dropped 0 bases, with 10 bases sitting between them. The CDR3 is made up of 13 amino acids. In germline, CDR1 is MNHEY, CDR2 SVGAGI. CDR3 coding DNA: TGTGCCAGCACCCGACCATCCTCCTACGAGCAGTACTTC. Its translation is CASTRPSSYEQYF.

The genes are TRBV5-6 and TRBJ1-4; D is undetermined. The germline CDR1 and CDR2 sequences are SGHDT and YYEEEE. The CDR3 is 13 amino acids. V lost 3 bases, J lost 8 bases, and 11 bases lay in between. The CDR3 spells CASSSMGVEKLFF. The CDR3 DNA reads TGTGCCAGCAGCTCAATGGGCGTCGAAAAACTGTTTTTT.

This chain connects TRBV7-8 to TRBJ2-7; 10 bases are shared with TRBD1. The CDR3 totals 16 residues. CDR1 is SGHVS, CDR2 FQNEAQ, per germline. The V segment lost 4 bases and the J segment 2 bases; nucleotides outside the gene matches: 8. The CDR3 loop is CASSSQDRGITYEQYF. The CDR3 coding sequence is TGTGCCAGCAGCTCGCAGGACAGGGGGATTACCTACGAGCAGTACTTC.

In its sample, this clone was seen once. The chain recombines TRBV28 with TRBJ1-3, with no clear D. Germline CDR1 is MDHEN and CDR2 is SYDVKM. This CDR3 contains 15 residues. V shed 3 bases and J shed 0 bases, with 9 bases lying between them. The CDR3 bases are TGTGCCAGCAGTTTCGTCCCCCCCTCTGGAAACACCATATATTTT. Translated, it gives CASSFVPPSGNTIYF.

The genes are TRBV2 and TRBJ2-2; D is undetermined. CDR3 length: 14 amino acids. V was trimmed by 7 bases and J by 1 base, leaving 10 bases between them. In germline, CDR1 is SNHLY, CDR2 FYNNEI. CDR3 loop: CASIKDRNTGELFF. The CDR3 coding sequence is TGTGCCAGCATAAAGGACCGGAACACCGGGGAGCTGTTTTTT. Variable domain in full (rest from reference TRBV2 and TRBJ2-2): EPEVTQTPSHQVTQMGQEVILRCVPISNHLYFYWYRQILGQKVEFLVSFYNNEISEKSEIFDDQFSVERPDGSNFTLKIRSTKLEDSAMYFCASIKDRNTGELFFGEGSRLTVL.

V and J are TRBV28 and TRBJ2-2; D is perhaps TRBD1 (5 bases). This CDR3 region has 16 residues. V lost 2 bases, J lost 4 bases, and 14 bases lay in between. The germline V gene has CDR1 MDHEN and CDR2 SYDVKM. The CDR3 nucleotides are TGTGCCAGCAGTTTAAGCCCAGGGTGGGGCACCGGGGAGCTGTTTTTT. Translation gives CASSLSPGWGTGELFF.

This chain links TRBV4-2 with TRBJ2-5; D not resolved. With the DNA end fitting TRBJ2-7 better, the J assignment may be wrong. The germline CDR1 and CDR2 sequences are LGHNA and YNFKEQ. The CDR3 is made up of 13 amino acids. CDR3 protein: CASSQRLAYEQYF. In DNA form, the CDR3 reads TGTGCCAGCAGCCAGCGCCTCGCCTACGAGCAGTACTTC.

The chain uses TRBV14 and TRBJ2-7; D unresolved. CDR1 is SGHDN and CDR2 is FVKESK in the germline V gene. This CDR3 is built from 12 residues. V lost 3 bases and J lost 6, with 9 bases in between. This chain's CDR3 is CASSQTRLEQYF. The CDR3 coding sequence is TGTGCCAGCAGCCAGACCCGTCTCGAGCAGTACTTC. Full variable domain (remainder filled in from reference TRBV14 and TRBJ2-7): EAGVTQFPSHSVIEKGQTVTLRCDPISGHDNLYWYRRVMGKEIKFLLHFVKESKQDESGMPNNRFLAERTGGTYSTLKVQPAELEDSGVYFCASSQTRLEQYFGPGTRLTVT.

The rearrangement links TRBV11-2 to TRBJ2-7, with D perhaps being TRBD1 or TRBD2 (5 bases each). Trimming shortened V by 1 base and J by 4 bases, and 11 bases separated the two germline ends. The germline V gene encodes CDR1 SGHAT and CDR2 FQNNGV. The CDR3 has 14 residues. DNA of the CDR3: TGTGCCAGCAGCTTAGGGGGGACGGATTACGAGCAGTACTTC. Its protein is CASSLGGTDYEQYF. The entire variable domain, with the rest obtained from reference TRBV11-2 and TRBJ2-7, is as follows: EAGVAQSPRYKIIEKRQSVAFWCNPISGHATLYWYQQILGQGPKLLIQFQNNGVVDDSQLPKDRFSAERLKGVDSTLKIQPAKLEDSAVYLCASSLGGTDYEQYFGPGTRLTVT.

This clone is a singleton in its sample. The chain is built from TRBV11-3 and TRBJ2-7; TRBD2 matches at 7 bases. The CDR3 is made up of 15 amino acids. The trim removed 1 base at V and 2 bases at J, leaving 5 bases unmatched. Germline V gene lookup returns CDR1 SGHNT and CDR2 YENEEA. The CDR3 coding sequence is TGTGCCAGCAGCTTAGGAGCGGGACTAACCTACGAGCAGTACTTC. Its protein is CASSLGAGLTYEQYF.

The chain uses TRBV5-1 and TRBJ2-7, with 16 bases fitting TRBD2. The CDR3 runs to 21 residues. Trimming removed 4 bases from V and 0 bases from J; junction bases left unmatched: 16. From germline, CDR1 is SGHRS and CDR2 YFSETQ. The CDR3 sequence: CASSTGNAGTSGRVSSYEQYF. DNA for the CDR3: TGCGCCAGCAGCACTGGTAACGCCGGGACTAGCGGGAGGGTGAGCTCCTACGAGCAGTACTTC.

This chain joins TRBV19 and TRBJ2-4; D is perhaps TRBD1 (6 bases). The ends were cut back, 7 bases at V and 0 bases at J, with 16 bases in the middle. Germline V gene lookup returns CDR1 LNHDA and CDR2 SQIVND (reference sequence). This CDR3 region has 16 residues. The CDR3 coding sequence is TGTGCCAGTAATCATCCGGGACAACTAGCCAAAAACATTCAGTACTTC. Protein: CASNHPGQLAKNIQYF.

The chain employs TRBV5-4 and TRBJ2-3; perhaps TRBD1 as D (6 bases). Deletions cut 2 bases from V and 5 bases from J, with 15 bases between. The CDR3 length is 15 residues. Per the germline V gene, CDR1 is SGHNT and CDR2 is YYREEE (reference sequence). This CDR3 reads CASSLGTPREDTQYF. Here the CDR3 DNA reads TGTGCCAGCAGCTTAGGGACACCTAGGGAAGATACGCAGTATTTT.

As regards this clone: At the DNA level, this CDR3 is encoded by other sequences in the same sample as well. V and J are TRBV30 and TRBJ1-1, with D unresolved. The CDR3 is made up of 13 amino acids. Germline V gives CDR1 GTSNPN, CDR2 SVGIG (reference sequence). V lost 5 bases and J 1 base, leaving 11 bases between the germline ends. CDR3 sequence: CAWSPRRNTEAFF. The DNA for the CDR3 is TGTGCCTGGTCCCCACGAAGGAACACTGAAGCTTTCTTT. Complete variable domain (other parts from reference TRBV30 and TRBJ1-1): SQTIHQWPATLVQPVGSPLSLECTVEGTSNPNLYWYRQAAGRGLQLLFYSVGIGQISSEVPQNLSASRPQDRQFILSSKKLLLSDSGFYLCAWSPRRNTEAFFGQGTRLTVV.

This clone has just one count. The V and J genes are TRBV4-1 and TRBJ2-3, with D hard to call. Germline V gene sequence: CDR1 MGHRA, CDR2 YSYEKL. The CDR3 covers 16 residues. The V and J ends lost 4 bases and 2 bases respectively, with 16 bases between them. DNA of the CDR3: TGCGCCAGCAGCCCCCTGCCGTACCCCAACACAGATACGCAGTATTTT. This codes for CASSPLPYPNTDTQYF.

The chain links TRBV28 to TRBJ2-1; D possibly corresponds to TRBD2 (5 bases). With 2 bases removed from V and 9 bases from J, the gap between germline ends came to 14 bases. The CDR3 spans 14 residues. The V gene's germline CDR1 is MDHEN and CDR2 SYDVKM. This CDR3 reads CASSLKSSTREQFF. The CDR3 nucleotides are TGTGCCAGCAGTTTAAAGTCTAGCACGCGTGAGCAGTTCTTC.

This rearrangement joins TRBV28 to TRBJ1-1; no definite D call. V lost 1 base, J lost 0 bases, and 18 bases lay in between. The CDR3 spans 18 residues. CDR1 is MDHEN, CDR2 SYDVKM, per germline. In nucleotides, the CDR3 is TGTGCCAGCAGTTTATCCCCACATGTCGCGGGCATGAACACTGAAGCTTTCTTT. Its protein product is CASSLSPHVAGMNTEAFF.

The chain carries TRBV4-2 and TRBJ2-7, with TRBD2 as a possible D gene (6 bases). CDR3 length equals 14 residues. Germline CDR1 is LGHNA and CDR2 is YNFKEQ. Trimming left V 4 bases short and J 3 bases short, with 13 bases between. In DNA, the CDR3 is TGTGCCAGCAGCCGAGAGACTAGTTTCTACGAGCAGTACTTC. Translated: CASSRETSFYEQYF.

This CDR3 reads CASSLVQRDNYGYTF. CDR3 coding DNA: TGTGCCAGCAGCTTGGTACAGAGAGATAACTATGGCTACACCTTC. The chain carries TRBV5-4 and TRBJ1-2; unclear D gene. Trimming stripped 0 bases from V and 1 base from J, with 10 bases between. Germline CDR1 is SGHNT and CDR2 is YYREEE (reference sequence). The CDR3 totals 15 residues.

In regard to this clone: The sample has other DNA sequences that encode this CDR3 too. The chain combines TRBV9 with TRBJ1-3; D is ambiguous. The V end lost 3 bases, the J end lost 0 bases, and 7 bases lay between the germline ends. Germline-derived CDR1 and CDR2 are SGDLS and YYNGEE. This CDR3 comprises 14 residues. The CDR3 DNA follows: TGTGCCAGCAGCGGGCAGTCCTCTGGAAACACCATATATTTT. The encoded protein is CASSGQSSGNTIYF.

The V call is TRBV6-5, the J call TRBJ2-5; 9 bases map to TRBD2. CDR3 length: 15 residues. After removal of 3 bases from V and 0 bases from J, the junction contained 2 bases not matched to a gene. CDR1 MNHEY and CDR2 SVGAGI come from the germline V gene. The CDR3 protein is CASSYLAGNQETQYF. In DNA form, the CDR3 reads TGTGCCAGCAGTTATCTAGCGGGGAACCAAGAGACCCAGTACTTC.

This clone occurred once. The genes are TRBV2 and TRBJ1-2, with D unresolved. Germline assignment: CDR1 SNHLY and CDR2 FYNNEI. V lost 10 bases to trimming and J lost 2 bases, with 11 bases between them. The CDR3 has 12 amino acids. The CDR3 nucleotides are TGTGCCACCCGGGCGGTAAACTATGGCTACACCTTC. It codes for CATRAVNYGYTF.